These 10 T cell receptor beta chains were all obtained from the same sample, sequenced in a study of T cell changes during pregnancy in multiple sclerosis. TCRdb keeps only in-frame clones here, not all; method: immunoSEQ multiplex PCR. The sample carries 20,000 to 25,000 clones, approximately 90% recorded once. This material consisted of CD4+ T cells from peripheral blood mononuclear cells, taken after pregnancy. All receptors come from a female donor in good health, enrolled as a control in a pregnancy study.

The chain couples TRBV18 to TRBJ2-7; a weak D match, TRBD2 (6 bases). V lost 3 bases and J lost 3, with 18 bases in between. This CDR3 comprises 16 residues. Germline V lookup: CDR1 KGHSH, CDR2 LQKENI. CDR3 in DNA: TGTGCCAGCTCACCCGGTGGGCCGGGAGTAGGCTACGAGCAGTACTTC. Residues: CASSPGGPGVGYEQYF.

The rearrangement uses TRBV5-4 and TRBJ1-1, with TRBD1 as a possible D gene (5 bases). V was pared by 5 bases and J by 0 bases, with 14 bases between. Germline lookup yields CDR1 SGHNT and CDR2 YYREEE (reference sequence). This CDR3 spans 15 amino acids. CDR3 in amino acids: CASRRDLGVNTEAFF. Written as DNA, the CDR3 is TGTGCCAGCAGGCGGGACCTGGGGGTGAACACTGAAGCTTTCTTT.

The rearrangement uses TRBV5-7 and TRBJ2-7; 8 bases align to TRBD1. TRBV5-7 is filed as an ORF, its function uncertain. The CDR3 totals 15 residues. V was pared by 5 bases and J by 5 bases, with 12 bases of the junction left unmatched. DNA of the CDR3: TGTGCCAGCAGTCCCAGGGGACAGGTCGGCCACGAGCAGTACTTC. This encodes CASSPRGQVGHEQYF.

The gene calls are TRBV2 and TRBJ1-2, with D perhaps matching TRBD1 (5 bases). Per germline, CDR1 SNHLY and CDR2 FYNNEI. The CDR3 runs 13 residues. V gave up 3 bases and J gave up 8 bases, with 13 bases separating them. This CDR3 is CASSDFLGLGYTF. In DNA, the CDR3 is TGTGCCAGCAGTGACTTTTTGGGGCTCGGCTACACCTTC. The variable domain in full, completed from reference TRBV2 and TRBJ1-2, reads EPEVTQTPSHQVTQMGQEVILRCVPISNHLYFYWYRQILGQKVEFLVSFYNNEISEKSEIFDDQFSVERPDGSNFTLKIRSTKLEDSAMYFCASSDFLGLGYTFGSGTRLTVV.

The chain uses TRBV2 and TRBJ2-5; no firm D call. The ends were cut back, 2 bases at V and 5 bases at J, with 6 bases in the middle. The germline V gene has CDR1 SNHLY and CDR2 FYNNEI. The CDR3 is made up of 12 amino acids. The CDR3 is CASSELRETQYF. Here the CDR3 DNA reads TGTGCCAGCAGTGAACTTCGGGAGACCCAGTACTTC.

The chain couples TRBV7-2 to TRBJ2-1; TRBD2 matches at 9 bases. The CDR3 is 16 amino acids. The V gene end was trimmed by 6 bases and the J gene end by 5 bases; junction bases not matched to a gene: 11. In germline, CDR1 is SGHTA, CDR2 FQGNSA. In nucleotides, the CDR3 is TGTGCCAGCAGATACTATAGCGGGGGCCCTCACAATGAGCAGTTCTTC. It translates to CASRYYSGGPHNEQFF.

The chain combines TRBV28 with TRBJ2-7; the D is unclear. The ends were cut back, 5 bases at V and 3 bases at J, with 8 bases in the middle. Germline V CDR1 and CDR2: MDHEN, SYDVKM. The CDR3 covers 12 residues. CDR3 sequence reads: CASSRPFYEQYF. In nucleotides, the CDR3 is TGTGCCAGCAGTCGTCCTTTCTACGAGCAGTACTTC.

The chain couples TRBV30 to TRBJ2-2, with 7 bases matching TRBD2. After removal of 5 bases from V and 6 bases from J, the junction contained 3 bases not matched to a gene. This CDR3 region has 12 residues. Germline-derived CDR1 and CDR2 are GTSNPN and SVGIG (reference sequence). CDR3 residues: CAWGGGAGELFF. CDR3 bases: TGTGCCTGGGGGGGAGGGGCCGGGGAGCTGTTTTTT.

The chain couples TRBV5-6 to TRBJ2-3, with 13 bases matching TRBD2. The CDR3 has 19 residues. The germline V gene has CDR1 SGHDT and CDR2 YYEEEE. Trimming cost V 0 bases and J 1 base; bases outside gene matches: 8. CDR3 sequence: CASSLAPGLAGVGTDTQYF. The DNA for the CDR3 is TGTGCCAGCAGCTTGGCCCCTGGACTAGCGGGAGTCGGCACAGATACGCAGTATTTT.

This sequence joins TRBV5-6 and TRBJ2-1; D is uncertain. This CDR3 contains 12 residues. Germline CDR1 and CDR2: SGHDT and YYEEEE. V lost 4 bases and J 7 bases, leaving 9 bases between the germline ends. CDR3 region: CASSRLGNEQFF. The CDR3 DNA is TGTGCCAGCAGCCGCCTAGGAAATGAGCAGTTCTTC.